This TCR beta chain is from a study of cytomegalovirus exposure and HLA in healthy donors (dated by TCRdb to 2015 to 2018). Study-wide context: An earlier analysis of 550 to 700 of the donors reported 250 to 350 Gb of sequence data and some 100 million unique TCR beta sequences from 190 million or so T cells. Across approximately 400 genotyped donors of the cohort, an average of roughly 250,000 unique TCR beta nucleotide sequences per donor were sequenced, and 15% to 20% of those sequences were non-productive. Because of strong linkage in the cohort, four or five DR-DQ haplotypes were treated as single units for association and clustering. The study used immunosequencing to profile the T cell repertoires of 666 subjects and linked those repertoires to cytomegalovirus serostatus. The number of donors typed differed by locus, with about 629-630 for A, B, C, DRB1 and DQB1, about 500 for DQA1, about 610 for DPA1, and under 490 for DPB1. Approximately 300 gigabases of sequencing data and around 80 million unique TCR sequences made up an early release that covered roughly 670 HLA-typed donors. All discovery cohort repertoires had been generated on a single sequencing platform. Donor age, sex, ethnicity and CMV serostatus were collected together with the repertoire data. High-throughput TCR immunosequencing, statistical association of individual TCRs with disease status, and machine learning were combined to predict cytomegalovirus infection status. Class I and class II HLA loci were covered by the typing at four-digit resolution. To decide whether each TCR beta V gene segment behaved as functional or pseudogenic, an earlier analysis of 587 of the donors relied on high-throughput TCR beta sequencing. In a later genetic analysis, genome-wide SNP genotypes for about 65% of the 666 donors were used, and that subset was treated as a discovery cohort. Besides the first cohort of hundreds of subjects, a separate validation cohort made up of 95 to 150 different subjects was used. Rather than drawing on any new phenotypic data, the later analysis identified candidate immune exposures from TCR beta sequences and the way those sequences occurred across donors. The genetic ancestry cluster associated with self-reported Caucasian donors included around four fifths of the roughly 400 genotyped donors. A later analysis re-analyzed previously published TCR beta repertoires from hundreds of donors and added high-resolution HLA genotyping to study TCR occurrence patterns. The aim of the study was to test whether cataloging public T cell receptors could identify signatures of past pathogen exposure. Study-level results and caveats: Because HLA typing was missing for some donors at each locus, association tests included only the typed subset. Assigning TCR associations to individual alleles was difficult when HLA alleles, especially DR and DQ, strongly co-occurred. This cohort had only TCR beta chains sequenced, and the lack of alpha or paired-chain data limited which features could be detected. Broadly in line with IMGT annotations, most TCR beta V segments showed up in productive rearrangements about 87% or about 30% of the time in an earlier analysis of 450 to 750 of the donors. Compared with equally common non-associated chains, HLA-associated TCR beta chains in a later analysis were more clonally expanded and had lower generation probabilities. Most CMV-associated TCR beta chains appeared to be HLA-restricted in a later analysis, and the HLA associations seemed to be driven largely by CMV exposure. A cluster of highly shared sequence variants was judged likely to represent a technical artifact of the sequencing pipeline. At a false discovery rate of 0.05, a later analysis linked about 17,000 TCR beta sequences to specific HLA alleles. About 17 rarely observed V segments, including chromosome 9 orphons, were excluded from the earlier analysis of some 590 of the donors because counts were too low. While some public TCRs were present in many individuals, most TCR sequences turned up only very rarely across donors. According to a later genetic analysis, donors in an Asian-associated ancestry cluster had fewer N-insertions in productive TCRs than the approximately 650-donor mean. In the study, about 150 TCR beta chains were listed as associated with cytomegalovirus. According to the authors, the approach could potentially be generalized to other disease states and immunological phenotypes. According to a later analysis, TCR association rates differed among HLA loci, with DRB1 alleles showing the most associated TCRs and HLA-C alleles showing the fewest. Presence/absence analyses assumed roughly uniform sequencing depth across donors, an assumption that may not hold. Because the 87-base-pair reads could not distinguish some IMGT-functional V segments, including TRBV6-2 and TRBV6-3, those segments were excluded. A further reported finding was that TCR beta sequences accurately predicted the HLA-A and HLA-B alleles for most subjects in the first cohort. In a later genetic analysis, a missense DCLRE1C variant was associated with V-gene and J-gene trimming of TCR beta chains, and the association was replicated in an independent cohort. A few of the identified cytomegalovirus-associated TCR beta chains were confirmed in vitro to be specific for cytomegalovirus antigens. CMV serostatus was the only immune exposure information available for the cohort. Several of the top co-occurrence clusters appeared to be linked to parvovirus B19, influenza, CMV and Epstein-Barr virus, according to a later analysis. Correlated functional status among segregating V segments might reflect linkage disequilibrium, but an unknown experimental factor could not be ruled out. The classifier was reported to diagnose cytomegalovirus status with high specificity and sensitivity in both the original and validation cohorts.

Regarding this clone: Its antigen target is currently unknown. Base qualities are not provided; no much larger clone lies one nucleotide away.

The cohort consisted of approximately 670 healthy bone marrow donors. All cohort members were sampled while nominally healthy, although unrecorded immune exposures were likely present. The donor was CMV seronegative and was included in the group of over 300 seronegative cohort members. A peripheral blood sample was collected from each donor, and TCR beta sequencing was performed on peripheral blood mononuclear cells. The Qiagen DNeasy Blood Extraction Kit was used to extract genomic DNA from the blood cell samples. Receptors were amplified or captured by the immunoSEQ multiplex PCR assay. A mixture of 60 forward primers for TCR Vbeta segments and 13 reverse primers for TCR Jbeta segments was used in the multiplex PCR. The CDR3 region of rearranged TCR beta genes was amplified from genomic DNA with a multiplex PCR assay. The amplified TCR beta libraries were sequenced on the Illumina HiSeq System as 87-base-pair reads. The authors processed their data as follows. In a later analysis, tens of millions of unique TCR beta chains were counted across the roughly 670 repertoires, and about 9.9 million of these chains were shared by at least two donors. To remove PCR and sequencing errors, raw reads were error-corrected and collapsed into unique sequences using a nearest-neighbor algorithm that merged closely related sequences. V, D and J gene segments were assigned by aligning CDR3 sequences to IMGT reference sequences. For a sequence to be retained, a match of at least six nucleotides to both a V gene segment and a J gene segment was required. A rearrangement counted as productive if the CDR3 had no stop codons and remained in frame with V and J, and every other rearrangement counted as non-productive. CDR3 was defined by IMGT convention, running from the second conserved V-encoded cysteine to the conserved J-encoded phenylalanine. The earlier analysis of some 580 of the donors excluded any sequence lacking an unambiguous match to a single V gene segment. An earlier analysis of 500 to 600 of the donors classified V segments as functional when productive rearrangements were above 56.7% and as segregating when the standard deviation between donors was above 5%. A statistical classification framework was developed to diagnose cytomegalovirus status using the catalog of TCR beta chain sequences. In a later analysis, TCR nucleotide sequences were compared against IMGT/GENE-DB human TR gene sequences so that V and J genes could be assigned. Using the TCRdist pipeline, a later analysis assigned CDR3 sequences along with most-parsimonious VDJ recombination scenarios. In a later analysis, every TCR beta chain was defined by the combination of its CDR3 amino acid sequence and its V-gene family, and reads without a unique V-gene family were dropped. To address suspected cross-contamination and a sequencing artifact, a later analysis removed around 590 highly shared, low-generation-probability nucleotide sequences. In a later analysis, a clonal expansion index was calculated for each public chain from normalized within-repertoire ranks of inferred template counts. In a later analysis, generation probabilities were computed with a VDJ recombination model fitted to out-of-frame rearrangements, and the resulting probabilities were checked against IGoR. In a later analysis, hypergeometric tests were used to score TCR-TCR, TCR-HLA and TCR-CMV co-occurrence, with a repertoire-size bias correction applied to TCR pairs. False discovery rates were estimated in a later analysis by permuting HLA or CMV assignments 20 times. In a later analysis, co-occurring TCRs were grouped using DBSCAN, and TCRdist sequence similarity was added for clustering within HLA-allele-positive subsets. For co-occurrence clustering, repertoires with fewer than 30,000 or more than 120,000 public chains were excluded, along with roughly five repertoires with anomalous nucleotide sharing. The table was pulled from immuneACCESS by TCRdb, which kept in-frame rearrangements only. Such tables lose some clones; where checked, under half of the loss comes from unresolved V genes, and the rest has no known cause. The V and J calls and clone size were taken over from that table, and D and trimming were inferred from the DNA. This sample gives a few hundred thousand clones in total; 65% to 80% of them show up just once. The ten largest clonotypes hold 15% to 19% of the sample.

CDR1 and CDR2 were assigned from the germline V gene as SGHNT and YENEEA. The CDR3 covers 13 residues, taking in both the cysteine and the phenylalanine. Solely the CDR3 DNA is kept, with 39 bases framed from the first base. The V end loses 3 bases and the J end loses 2 bases, and a stretch of 7 bases separates them. This clonotype was obtained from a middle-aged man in good health and CMV-seronegative. The sequence links TRBV11-3 to TRBJ1-1; TRBD1 is possibly the D segment (6 matching bases). The specimen was PBMCs. The sequenced DNA: TGTGCCAGCAGCTTGGACAGTAACACTGAAGCTTTCTTT. This gives the protein CASSLDSNTEAFF.